This T cell receptor beta chain was sequenced for a study of blood T cell repertoires in COVID-19. About the research overall: Italy, Spain and the United States were the sources of the convalescent and acute COVID-19 samples.

This clone appeared once. In the authors' methods: Estimation of nucleated cell counts relied on the amplification of reference gene primers. The data were produced by immunoSEQ multiplex PCR, yet TCRdb's version contains in-frame clones alone and is incomplete. That table supplies the V and J calls and clone size; D and trimming were determined from the DNA. The table shows roughly 26,000 clones, with 80% to 95% occurring only once. With V trimmed by 0 bases and J by 3 bases, 4 bases remained unmatched. The CDR3 has 15 amino acids. Germline CDR1 and CDR2: MGHRA and YSYEKL. The chain links TRBV4-1 to TRBJ2-5, with 7 bases identical to TRBD1. Sequenced sample: peripheral blood. This receptor was obtained from a human donor in a cohort sampled during active COVID-19. CDR3 loop: CASSQERGTEETQYF. The CDR3 DNA reads as TGCGCCAGCAGCCAAGAGAGGGGGACAGAAGAGACCCAGTACTTC.